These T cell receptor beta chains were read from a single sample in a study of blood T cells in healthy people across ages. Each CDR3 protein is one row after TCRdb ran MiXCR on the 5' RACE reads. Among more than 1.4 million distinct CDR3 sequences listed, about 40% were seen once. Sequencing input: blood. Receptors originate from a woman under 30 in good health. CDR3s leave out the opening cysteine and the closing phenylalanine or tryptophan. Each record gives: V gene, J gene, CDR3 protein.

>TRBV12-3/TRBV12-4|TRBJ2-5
ASSVRTQETQY
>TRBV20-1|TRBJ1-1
SAPGDRVNTEAF
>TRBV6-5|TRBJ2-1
ASSKQNNEQF
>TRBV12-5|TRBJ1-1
ASAGTGLNTEAF
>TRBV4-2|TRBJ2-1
ASSQDSGRGDEQF
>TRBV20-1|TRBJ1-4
SARGGGGAANREKLF
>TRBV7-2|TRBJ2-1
ASSLMAEWDEQF
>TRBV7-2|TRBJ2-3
ASSRGGRGPDTQY
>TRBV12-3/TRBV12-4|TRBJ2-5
ASSSAVPLRDNEQY
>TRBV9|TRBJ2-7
ASSVGAGVVYEQY
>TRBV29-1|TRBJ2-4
SAGQGAGNIQY
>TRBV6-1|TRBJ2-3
ATPTASTDTQY
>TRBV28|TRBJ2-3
ASSLNRSGGDSDTQY
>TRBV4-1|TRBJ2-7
ASSQVPRSYEQY
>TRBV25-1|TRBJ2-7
ASSEPVGQGTYEQY
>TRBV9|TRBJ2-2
ASSGLRGAPGELF
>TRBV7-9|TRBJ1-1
ASSHQDGVNTEAF
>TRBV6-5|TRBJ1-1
ASSYSWGVNTEAF
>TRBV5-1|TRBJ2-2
ASSLGSTGELF
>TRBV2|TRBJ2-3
ASSQQQAYTDTQY
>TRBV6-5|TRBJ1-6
ASRDRRDNSPLH
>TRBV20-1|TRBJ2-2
SARYRPGELF
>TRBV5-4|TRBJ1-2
ASSLGTGKGYT
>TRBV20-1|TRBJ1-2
SADYGVYGYT
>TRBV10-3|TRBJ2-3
AISAGPEDSGRTDTQY
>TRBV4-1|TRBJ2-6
ASSQAEDRAGANVLT
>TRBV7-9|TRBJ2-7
ANSLSLAGARNEQY
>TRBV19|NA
ASSFQAGGRETQY
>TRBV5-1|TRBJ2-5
ASSLGITRETQY